These 14 T cell receptor beta chains came from one sample sequenced in a study of tumor-infiltrating lymphocytes in localized non-small cell lung cancer. The assay was immunoSEQ multiplex PCR, and TCRdb's table has in-frame clones only and misses some. Of 24,000 or so clones in the sample, nearly 70% are singletons; the top ten hold roughly 15%. Sequenced input: lung tumor tissue. These receptors were obtained from a human donor with non-small cell lung cancer.

This clone was observed once. DNA of the CDR3: TGTGCCAGCACCGAGCGGGAGGTCCGCACAGATACGCAGTATTTT. Amino acids: CASTEREVRTDTQYF. The chain has TRBV7-9 and TRBJ2-3; 9 nucleotides align to TRBD2. This CDR3 comprises 15 residues. The V gene's germline CDR1 is SEHNR and CDR2 FQNEAQ (reference sequence). Unmatched junction bases numbered 6, after V lost 7 bases and J lost 1 base.

This chain links TRBV27 with TRBJ2-7; 8 bases align to TRBD2. V gave up 8 bases and J gave up 3 bases; unmatched junction bases: 12. The CDR3 has 15 residues. The germline CDR1 and CDR2 sequences are MNHEY and SMNVEV (reference sequence). The CDR3 nucleotides are TGTGCCAGCCGAAGAGACTCCAGCGGGGGCTACGAGCAGTACTTC. It is translated as CASRRDSSGGYEQYF.

This sequence joins TRBV18 and TRBJ2-7, with no clear D. The CDR3 has 12 residues. CDR1 and CDR2 (germline): KGHSH, LQKENI. The germline V and J ends were trimmed by 2 bases and 2 bases, with 4 bases remaining between them. CDR3 amino acids: CASSPSAYEQYF. Written as DNA, the CDR3 is TGTGCCAGCTCACCATCGGCCTACGAGCAGTACTTC.

The rearrangement uses TRBV5-1 and TRBJ2-1; tentative D call: TRBD2 (6 bases). V was pared by 1 base and J by 2 bases, with 10 bases between. The V gene's germline CDR1 is SGHRS and CDR2 YFSETQ. CDR3 length: 15 amino acids. The CDR3, as DNA: TGCGCCAGCAGCTTGAGGGCGGGGCCCTACAATGAGCAGTTCTTC. Amino acid sequence: CASSLRAGPYNEQFF. Full variable domain (remainder filled in from reference TRBV5-1 and TRBJ2-1): KAGVTQTPRYLIKTRGQQVTLSCSPISGHRSVSWYQQTPGQGLQFLFEYFSETQRNKGNFPGRFSGRQFSNSRSEMNVSTLELGDSALYLCASSLRAGPYNEQFFGPGTRLTVL.

V is TRBV2 and J is TRBJ1-5; D is possibly TRBD1 (6 bases). Germline V gene lookup returns CDR1 SNHLY and CDR2 FYNNEI. Between the trimmed V and J ends, which lost 6 bases and 6 bases, there was a span of 15 bases. The CDR3 length is 14 residues. CDR3 sequence reads: CASRPDSTSQPQHF. CDR3 in DNA: TGTGCCAGCAGGCCGGACAGTACCTCTCAGCCCCAGCATTTT.

The V gene is TRBV6-5, the J gene TRBJ1-1; D remains ambiguous. Germline loops: CDR1 MNHEY, CDR2 SVGAGI. V gave up 0 bases and J gave up 4 bases, with 15 bases separating them. This CDR3 is built from 16 residues. CDR3 coding DNA: TGTGCCAGCAGTTACTCTCCTTCAAGAGGGAGCACTGAAGCTTTCTTT. It yields the protein CASSYSPSRGSTEAFF.

The rearrangement uses TRBV7-6 and TRBJ2-2, with 7 bases identical to TRBD2. Per germline, CDR1 SGHVS and CDR2 FNYEAQ. This CDR3 contains 15 residues. V gave up 5 bases and J gave up 4 bases; unmatched junction bases: 7. In nucleotides, the CDR3 is TGTGCCAGCAGCCGGGACTATAGGAGCACCGGGGAGCTGTTTTTT. It codes for CASSRDYRSTGELFF.

The rearrangement joins TRBV19 to TRBJ2-7; 9 nucleotides match TRBD2. V lost 3 bases and J lost 4; bases outside the gene matches: 4. Per the germline V gene, CDR1 is LNHDA and CDR2 is SQIVND (reference sequence). CDR3 length equals 14 residues. This CDR3 reads CASSMGAGGYEQYF. In nucleotides, the CDR3 is TGTGCCAGTAGTATGGGGGCGGGAGGGTACGAGCAGTACTTC.

This sequence joins TRBV7-9 and TRBJ1-1; D call uncertain. V was shortened by 7 bases and J by 4 bases, with 10 bases between the two germline ends. The CDR3 runs 12 residues. Per germline, CDR1 SEHNR and CDR2 FQNEAQ (reference sequence). The CDR3 is CASTLGLTEAFF. The CDR3 nucleotides read TGTGCCAGCACCCTAGGGCTCACTGAAGCTTTCTTT.

The gene calls are TRBV13 and TRBJ1-3; D ambiguous. Trimming shortened V by 6 bases and J by 1 base, and 10 bases separated the two germline ends. Germline V lookup: CDR1 PRHDT, CDR2 FYEKMQ (reference sequence). The CDR3 spans 14 residues. The CDR3 loop is CASRSLGSGNTIYF. The DNA for the CDR3 is TGTGCCAGCAGGTCCCTTGGATCTGGAAACACCATATATTTT.

The gene calls are TRBV4-2 and TRBJ1-4; D possibly corresponds to TRBD1 (6 bases). CDR3 length: 14 amino acids. Germline assignment: CDR1 LGHNA and CDR2 YNFKEQ. V shed 5 bases and J shed 8 bases, with 15 bases lying between them. CDR3 coding DNA: TGTGCCAGCAGCGAACAGGGACTCGGAGAAAAACTGTTTTTT. It translates to CASSEQGLGEKLFF.

V and J are TRBV5-1 and TRBJ2-3; 7 bases are a match to TRBD1. The germline gives CDR1 SGHRS, CDR2 YFSETQ. Trimming removed 0 bases from V and 2 bases from J; junction bases left unmatched: 3. This CDR3 region has 15 residues. CDR3 loop: CASSLATGSTDTQYF. In nucleotides, the CDR3 is TGCGCCAGCAGCTTGGCGACAGGGTCCACAGATACGCAGTATTTT.

The rearrangement joins TRBV18 to TRBJ2-5; 9 nucleotides agree with TRBD1. CDR1 is KGHSH, CDR2 LQKENI, per germline. J gave up 3 bases and V 3 bases, and 2 bases lay outside the gene matches. The length of the CDR3 is 14 residues. The CDR3 is CASSPRTGEETQYF. CDR3 bases: TGTGCCAGCTCACCTCGGACAGGGGAAGAGACCCAGTACTTC.

J is TRBJ2-2 and V is TRBV5-4; tentatively, D is TRBD2 (6 bases). CDR1 and CDR2 from the germline V gene are SGHNT and YYREEE (reference sequence). The CDR3 has 16 amino acids. V was clipped by 5 bases and J by 3 bases, with 17 bases between them. This CDR3 reads CASSRGRERDTGELFF. CDR3 in DNA: TGTGCCAGCAGTCGGGGTCGGGAGAGGGACACCGGGGAGCTGTTTTTT.